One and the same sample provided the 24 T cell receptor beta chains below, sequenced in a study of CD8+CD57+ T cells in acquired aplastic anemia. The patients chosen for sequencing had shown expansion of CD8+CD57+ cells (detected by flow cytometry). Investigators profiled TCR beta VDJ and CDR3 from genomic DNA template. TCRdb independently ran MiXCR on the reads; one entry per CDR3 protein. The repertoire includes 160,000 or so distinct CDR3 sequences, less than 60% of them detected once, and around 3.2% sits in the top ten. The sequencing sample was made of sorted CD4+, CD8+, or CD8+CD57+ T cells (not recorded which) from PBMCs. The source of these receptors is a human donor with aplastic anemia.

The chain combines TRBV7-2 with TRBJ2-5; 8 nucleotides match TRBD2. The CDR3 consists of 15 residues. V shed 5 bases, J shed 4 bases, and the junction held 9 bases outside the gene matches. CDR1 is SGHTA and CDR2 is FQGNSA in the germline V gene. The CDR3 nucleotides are TGTGCCAGCAGCCCCAGAGGCAGCGGGGGAGAGACCCAGTACTTC. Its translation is CASSPRGSGGETQYF.

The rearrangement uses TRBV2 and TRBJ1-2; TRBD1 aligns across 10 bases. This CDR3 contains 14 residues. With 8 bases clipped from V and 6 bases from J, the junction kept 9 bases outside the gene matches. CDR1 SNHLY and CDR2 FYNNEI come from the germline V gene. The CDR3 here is CASGKRQGADGYTF. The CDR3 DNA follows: TGTGCCAGCGGTAAACGACAGGGGGCGGATGGCTACACCTTC.

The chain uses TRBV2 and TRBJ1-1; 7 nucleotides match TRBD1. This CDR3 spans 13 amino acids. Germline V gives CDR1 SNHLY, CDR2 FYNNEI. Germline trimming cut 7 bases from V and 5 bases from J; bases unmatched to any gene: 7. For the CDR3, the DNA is TGTGCCAGCAACCGTGACAGGGAGACTGAAGCTTTCTTT. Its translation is CASNRDRETEAFF.

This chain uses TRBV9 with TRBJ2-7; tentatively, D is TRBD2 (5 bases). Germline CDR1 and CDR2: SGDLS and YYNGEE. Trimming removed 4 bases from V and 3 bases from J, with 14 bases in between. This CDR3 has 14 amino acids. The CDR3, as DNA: TGTGCCAGCAGCCCCCACGGGGAAAACTACGAGCAGTACTTC. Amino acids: CASSPHGENYEQYF.

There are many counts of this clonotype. CDR3 nucleotides: TGCGCCAGCAGCCCCAGGCTTCGGGACACTGAAGCTTTCTTT. This codes for CASSPRLRDTEAFF. This rearrangement joins TRBV4-1 to TRBJ1-1, with unresolved D. The V end lost 4 bases, the J end lost 3 bases, and 12 bases lay between the germline ends. Germline-derived CDR1 and CDR2 are MGHRA and YSYEKL. There are 14 residues in the CDR3.

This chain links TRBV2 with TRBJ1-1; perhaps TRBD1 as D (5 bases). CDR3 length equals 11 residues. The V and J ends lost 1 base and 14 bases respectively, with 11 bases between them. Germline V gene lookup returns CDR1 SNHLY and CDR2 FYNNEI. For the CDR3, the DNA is TGTGCCAGCAGTGAAGGGGGCGACCGCTTCTTT. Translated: CASSEGGDRFF.

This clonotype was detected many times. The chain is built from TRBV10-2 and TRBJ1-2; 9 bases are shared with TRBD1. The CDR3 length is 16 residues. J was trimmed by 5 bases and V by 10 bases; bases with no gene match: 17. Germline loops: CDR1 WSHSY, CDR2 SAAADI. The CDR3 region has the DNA TGCGCCACCTCAACTGTTAGACAGGGGGAAGTGTATGGCTACACCTTC. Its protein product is CATSTVRQGEVYGYTF.

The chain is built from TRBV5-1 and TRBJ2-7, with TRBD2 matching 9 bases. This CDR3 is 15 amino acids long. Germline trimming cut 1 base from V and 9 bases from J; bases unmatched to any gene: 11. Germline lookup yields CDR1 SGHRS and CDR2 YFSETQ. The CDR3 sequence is CASSLQAGGTDTQYV. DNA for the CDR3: TGCGCCAGCAGCTTGCAAGCGGGGGGCACAGATACGCAGTACGTC.

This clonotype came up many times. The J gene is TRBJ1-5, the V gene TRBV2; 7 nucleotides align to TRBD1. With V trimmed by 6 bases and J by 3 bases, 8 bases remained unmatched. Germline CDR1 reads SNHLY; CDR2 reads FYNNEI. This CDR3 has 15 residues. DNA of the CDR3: TGTGCCAGCAGCGCGACAGGGCAGGACAATCAGCCCCAGCATTTT. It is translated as CASSATGQDNQPQHF.

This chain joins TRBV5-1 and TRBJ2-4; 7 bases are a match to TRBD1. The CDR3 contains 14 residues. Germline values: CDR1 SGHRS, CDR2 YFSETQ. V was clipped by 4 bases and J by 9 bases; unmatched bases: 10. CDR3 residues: CASSDGTARGIQYF. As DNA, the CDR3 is TGCGCCAGCAGCGATGGGACAGCCCGAGGCATTCAGTACTTC.

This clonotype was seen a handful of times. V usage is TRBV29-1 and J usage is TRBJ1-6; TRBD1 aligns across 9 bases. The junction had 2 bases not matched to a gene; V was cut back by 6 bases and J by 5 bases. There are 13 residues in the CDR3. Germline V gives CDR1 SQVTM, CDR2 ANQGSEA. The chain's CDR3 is CSVRQGDNSPLHF. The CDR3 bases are TGCAGCGTCCGACAGGGGGATAATTCACCCCTCCACTTT.

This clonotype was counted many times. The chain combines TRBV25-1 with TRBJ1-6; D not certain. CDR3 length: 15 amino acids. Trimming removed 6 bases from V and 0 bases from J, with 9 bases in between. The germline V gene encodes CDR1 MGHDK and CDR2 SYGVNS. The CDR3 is CASRKQSSYNSPLHF. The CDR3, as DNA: TGTGCCAGCAGAAAACAGAGCTCCTATAATTCACCCCTCCACTTT. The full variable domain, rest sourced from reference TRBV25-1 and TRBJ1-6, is EADIYQTPRYLVIGTGKKITLECSQTMGHDKMYWYQQDPGMELHLIHYSYGVNSTEKGDLSSESTVSRIRTEHFPLTLESARPSHTSQYLCASRKQSSYNSPLHFGNGTRLTVT.

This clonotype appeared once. The CDR3 region has the DNA TGTGCCACCAGCAGCCCAGTAGCGGACACCGGGGAGCTGTTTTTT. Translation gives CATSSPVADTGELFF. The chain joins TRBV15 to TRBJ2-2, with D tentatively TRBD2 (6 bases). CDR3 length equals 15 residues. The V gene lost 3 bases and the J gene lost 3 bases, with 11 bases spanning the gap. Germline assignment: CDR1 LNHNV and CDR2 YYDKDF (reference sequence).

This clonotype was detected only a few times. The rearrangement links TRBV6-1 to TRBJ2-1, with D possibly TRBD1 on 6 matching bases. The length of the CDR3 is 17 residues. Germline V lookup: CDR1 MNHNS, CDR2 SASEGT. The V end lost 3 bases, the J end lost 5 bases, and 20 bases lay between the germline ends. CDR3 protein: CASSEGWRTEGDNEQFF. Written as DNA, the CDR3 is TGTGCCAGCAGTGAGGGGTGGAGGACTGAGGGGGACAATGAGCAGTTCTTC.

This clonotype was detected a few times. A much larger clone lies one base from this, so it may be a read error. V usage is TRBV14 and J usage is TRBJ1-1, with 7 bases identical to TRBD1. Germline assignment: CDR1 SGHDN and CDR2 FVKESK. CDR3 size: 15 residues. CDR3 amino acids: CASGQRTGWNTEAFF. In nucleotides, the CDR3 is TGTGCCAGCGGCCAAAGGACAGGTTGGAACACTGAAGCTTTCTTT.

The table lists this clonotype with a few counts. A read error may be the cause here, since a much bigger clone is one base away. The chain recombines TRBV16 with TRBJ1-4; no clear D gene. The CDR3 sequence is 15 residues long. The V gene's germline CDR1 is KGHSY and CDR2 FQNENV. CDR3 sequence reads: CGSSQSARTGEKLFF. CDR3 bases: TGTGGCAGCAGCCAATCGGCTCGGACTGGAGAAAAACTGTTTTTT. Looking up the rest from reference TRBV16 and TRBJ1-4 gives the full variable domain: GEEVAQTPKHLVRGEGQKAKLYCAPIKGHSYVFWYQQVLKNEFKFLISFQNENVFDETGMPKERFSAKCLPNSPCSLEIQATKLEDSAVYFCGSSQSARTGEKLFFGSGTQLSVL.

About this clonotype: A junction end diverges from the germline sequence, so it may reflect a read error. CDR3 sequence (DNA): TGTGCCAGCAGCTCAATCGGGAGGGGGCTGTCCTACGTGCAGTACTTC. Protein sequence: CASSSIGRGLSYVQYF. The rearrangement links TRBV13 to TRBJ2-7; possibly TRBD2 for D (8 bases). Germline V gene sequence: CDR1 PRHDT, CDR2 FYEKMQ (reference sequence). The CDR3 runs 16 residues.

This chain's CDR3 is CSVLSGDGYTF. The CDR3 coding sequence is TGCAGCGTTTTGTCAGGGGACGGCTACACCTTC. The chain carries TRBV29-1 and TRBJ1-2; tentatively, D is TRBD1 (6 bases). The germline V gene has CDR1 SQVTM and CDR2 ANQGSEA. The V end lost 5 bases, the J end lost 8 bases, and 12 bases lay between the germline ends. This CDR3 has 11 amino acids.

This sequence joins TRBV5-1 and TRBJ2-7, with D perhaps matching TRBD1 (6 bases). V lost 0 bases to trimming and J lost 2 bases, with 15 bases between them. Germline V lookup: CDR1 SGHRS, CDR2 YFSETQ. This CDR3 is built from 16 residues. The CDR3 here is CASSLGGLGGTYEQYF. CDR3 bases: TGCGCCAGCAGCTTGGGGGGGCTCGGAGGCACCTACGAGCAGTACTTC.

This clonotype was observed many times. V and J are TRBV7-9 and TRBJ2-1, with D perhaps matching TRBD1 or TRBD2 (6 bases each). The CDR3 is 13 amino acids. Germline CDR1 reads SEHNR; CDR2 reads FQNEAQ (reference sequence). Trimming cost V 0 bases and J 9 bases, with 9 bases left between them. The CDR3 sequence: CASSLAGGSEQFF. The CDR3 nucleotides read TGTGCCAGCAGCTTAGCCGGGGGCAGTGAGCAGTTCTTC.

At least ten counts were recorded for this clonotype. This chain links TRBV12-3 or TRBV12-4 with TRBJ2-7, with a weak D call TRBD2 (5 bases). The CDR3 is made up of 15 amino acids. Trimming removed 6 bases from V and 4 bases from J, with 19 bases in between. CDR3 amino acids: CASSRGASPSYEQYF. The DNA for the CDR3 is TGTGCCAGCAGCCGGGGAGCCAGCCCCAGTTACGAGCAGTACTTC.

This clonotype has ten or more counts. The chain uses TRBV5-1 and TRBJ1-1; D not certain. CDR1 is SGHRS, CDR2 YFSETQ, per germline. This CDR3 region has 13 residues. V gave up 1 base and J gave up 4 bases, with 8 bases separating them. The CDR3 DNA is TGCGCCAGCAGCTTGAGCAGGACCACTGAAGCTTTCTTT. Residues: CASSLSRTTEAFF.

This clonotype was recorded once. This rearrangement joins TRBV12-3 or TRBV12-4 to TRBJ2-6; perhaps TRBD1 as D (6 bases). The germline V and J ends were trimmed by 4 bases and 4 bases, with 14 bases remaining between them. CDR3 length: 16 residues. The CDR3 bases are TGTGCCAGCAGTTGGGGCAGGGACACCGGGGCCAACGTCCTGACTTTC. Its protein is CASSWGRDTGANVLTF.

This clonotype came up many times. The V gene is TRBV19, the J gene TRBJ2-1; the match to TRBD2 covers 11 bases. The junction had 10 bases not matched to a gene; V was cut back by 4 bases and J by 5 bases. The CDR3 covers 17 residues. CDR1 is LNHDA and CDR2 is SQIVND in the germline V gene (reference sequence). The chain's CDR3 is CASSRGLAVLSNNEQFF. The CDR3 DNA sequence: TGTGCCAGTAGTAGGGGACTAGCGGTCCTCTCTAACAATGAGCAGTTCTTC.